The sequence of this T cell receptor beta chain was determined in a study of radiation and T cells in renal cell carcinoma. Regarding time point: blood 2 weeks post-SBRT. As for treatment: 15 Gy SBRT to primary tumor, nephrectomy 4 weeks later. This renal cell carcinoma was of the clear cell type. Profiled with immunoSEQ multiplex PCR; TCRdb holds only in-frame clones, not every one. The data contain 70,000 or so clones, roughly 82% of them singletons. The specimen comprised blood, sampled from a patient whose treatment included radiotherapy and nephrectomy. The sequence was collected from a man in his fifties or sixties with renal cell carcinoma.

The CDR3 DNA follows: TGCAGCGTTGCAGGGACAGGGGGCGGCGAGCAGTACTTC. It translates to CSVAGTGGGEQYF. The chain joins TRBV29-1 to TRBJ2-7; 12 nucleotides align to TRBD1. V was pared by 4 bases and J by 6 bases, with 4 bases of the junction left unmatched. Germline CDR1 and CDR2: SQVTM and ANQGSEA. This CDR3 is built from 13 residues.